What follows is one T cell receptor (beta chain) and its context. Its target is not known. Looked up from germline, CDR1 is SGHAT and CDR2 is FQNNGV. J gave up 3 bases and V 5 bases, and 13 bases lay outside the gene matches. This CDR3 is built from 17 residues. The data were produced by immunoSEQ multiplex PCR, yet TCRdb's version contains in-frame clones alone and is incomplete. The repertoire holds over 45,000 clones, with 55% to 85% as singletons. This sample was included in a study of T cell clones after liver transplantation. Whole-study context: Post-transplant blood was tracked for graft-donor-reactive T cell clones identified in a pre-transplant mixed lymphocyte reaction. General study findings and limits: Rather than being deleted, graft donor-reactive T cells may have moved into the graft.

Specimen: CD4+ T cells from blood, collected less than 70 months after liver transplant. The sequence derives from a human patient who received a liver transplant. Part of the T cell pool may stem from the graft donor. This chain links TRBV11-2 with TRBJ2-7, with 10 bases aligning to TRBD1. CDR3 region: CASSLYLPGQGYYEQYF. The DNA of the CDR3 is TGTGCCAGCAGCCTATACCTCCCGGGACAGGGGTACTACGAGCAGTACTTC. The variable domain in full, with the rest retrieved from reference TRBV11-2 and TRBJ2-7, is EAGVAQSPRYKIIEKRQSVAFWCNPISGHATLYWYQQILGQGPKLLIQFQNNGVVDDSQLPKDRFSAERLKGVDSTLKIQPAKLEDSAVYLCASSLYLPGQGYYEQYFGPGTRLTVT.